Presented here are 10 T cell receptor beta chains from one specimen sequenced in a study of blood T cell repertoires in COVID-19. Only in-frame clones appear in the TCRdb table, and some are missing; sequencing was by immunoSEQ multiplex PCR. The sample includes about 58,000 clones, about 78% seen only once; the top ten take under 5%. Specimen: peripheral blood. The source of these receptors is a human donor in a cohort sampled during active COVID-19.

Only a few counts were recorded for this clone. V is TRBV15 and J is TRBJ2-5; tentative D call: TRBD2 (5 bases). This CDR3 is 14 amino acids long. With 1 base removed from V and 2 bases from J, the gap between germline ends came to 8 bases. Germline V gene lookup returns CDR1 LNHNV and CDR2 YYDKDF (reference sequence). The CDR3 coding sequence is TGTGCCACCAGCAGAGGAGAGGGACAAGAGACCCAGTACTTC. Its protein product is CATSRGEGQETQYF.

V and J are TRBV10-2 and TRBJ1-5; tentative D call: TRBD1 (5 bases). Trimming left V 4 bases short and J 3 bases short, with 10 bases between. The CDR3 extends over 14 amino acids. Germline CDR1 and CDR2: WSHSY and SAAADI. The CDR3 loop reads CASSVGQHNQPQHF. CDR3 DNA sequence: TGCGCCAGCAGTGTGGGGCAGCACAATCAGCCCCAGCATTTT.

The gene calls are TRBV27 and TRBJ1-1; D gene unclear. From germline, CDR1 is MNHEY and CDR2 SMNVEV (reference sequence). This CDR3 has 12 residues. Trimming shortened V by 6 bases and J by 5 bases, and 10 bases separated the two germline ends. For the CDR3, the DNA is TGTGCCAGCAGGAGACTTGGGACTGAAGCTTTCTTT. Its protein is CASRRLGTEAFF.

V gene TRBV5-1 combines with J gene TRBJ1-1; 8 bases are shared with TRBD1. The CDR3 length is 14 residues. From germline, CDR1 is SGHRS and CDR2 YFSETQ. J gave up 5 bases and V 2 bases, and 5 bases lay outside the gene matches. CDR3 sequence: CASSFDRGWTEAFF. DNA of the CDR3: TGCGCCAGCAGCTTCGACAGGGGTTGGACTGAAGCTTTCTTT.

In this sample, this clone turned up a few times. This chain uses TRBV7-2 with TRBJ2-7; 7 bases are shared with TRBD1. CDR1 SGHTA and CDR2 FQGNSA come from the germline V gene. V shed 1 base and J 5 bases; nucleotides not matched to a gene: 2. The CDR3 runs to 13 residues. The CDR3 coding sequence is TGTGCCAGCAGCTTAGGACAGGGTAACGAGCAGTACTTC. Translation gives CASSLGQGNEQYF.

The rearrangement uses TRBV2 and TRBJ2-6; D gene unclear. Germline V lookup: CDR1 SNHLY, CDR2 FYNNEI. V was cut by 6 bases and J by 2 bases, with 8 bases left in between. The CDR3 has 14 residues. The CDR3 sequence: CASRTGAGANVLTF. The CDR3 DNA sequence: TGTGCCAGCAGGACCGGAGCTGGGGCCAACGTCCTGACTTTC.

V gene TRBV3-1 (or the pseudogene TRBV3-2) combines with J gene TRBJ1-2, with TRBD1 as a possible D gene (5 bases). V lost 3 bases and J 5 bases, leaving 31 bases between the germline ends. The germline CDR1 and CDR2 sequences are LGHDT and YNNKEL (reference sequence). This CDR3 has 20 residues. This chain's CDR3 is CASSHPMVVGRDFNWYGYTF. In DNA, the CDR3 is TGTGCCAGCAGCCACCCGATGGTGGTGGGACGGGACTTTAATTGGTATGGCTACACCTTC.

On this clone itself: Other nucleotide sequences from this sample produce the same CDR3. V is TRBV27 and J is TRBJ1-2; D perhaps matches TRBD1 (6 bases). This CDR3 has 13 amino acids. Germline values: CDR1 MNHEY, CDR2 SMNVEV (reference sequence). Trimming removed 6 bases from V and 2 bases from J, with 10 bases in between. CDR3 in amino acids: CASSLTGNYGYTF. For the CDR3, the DNA is TGTGCCAGCAGCTTGACAGGCAACTATGGCTACACCTTC.

This sequence joins TRBV27 and TRBJ1-2; 9 bases agree with TRBD1. Germline loops: CDR1 MNHEY, CDR2 SMNVEV (reference sequence). The length of the CDR3 is 13 residues. The J segment lost 5 bases and the V segment lost 5 bases, leaving 3 bases of the junction unmatched. The CDR3 DNA follows: TGTGCCAGCAGTCCCGGGACAGGGTATGGCTACACCTTC. Translation: CASSPGTGYGYTF.

The chain has TRBV5-4 and TRBJ2-7, with TRBD1 identical over 7 bases. CDR1 and CDR2 (germline): SGHNT, YYREEE (reference sequence). The CDR3 has 17 amino acids. J gave up 3 bases and V 1 base, and 13 bases lay outside the gene matches. Here the CDR3 reads CASSLPEVGQGVYEQYF. DNA of the CDR3: TGTGCCAGCAGCTTGCCCGAAGTCGGGCAGGGGGTCTACGAGCAGTACTTC. The variable domain in full, with the rest retrieved from reference TRBV5-4 and TRBJ2-7, is ETGVTQSPTHLIKTRGQQVTLRCSSQSGHNTVSWYQQALGQGPQFIFQYYREEENGRGNFPPRFSGLQFPNYSSELNVNALELDDSALYLCASSLPEVGQGVYEQYFGPGTRLTVT.